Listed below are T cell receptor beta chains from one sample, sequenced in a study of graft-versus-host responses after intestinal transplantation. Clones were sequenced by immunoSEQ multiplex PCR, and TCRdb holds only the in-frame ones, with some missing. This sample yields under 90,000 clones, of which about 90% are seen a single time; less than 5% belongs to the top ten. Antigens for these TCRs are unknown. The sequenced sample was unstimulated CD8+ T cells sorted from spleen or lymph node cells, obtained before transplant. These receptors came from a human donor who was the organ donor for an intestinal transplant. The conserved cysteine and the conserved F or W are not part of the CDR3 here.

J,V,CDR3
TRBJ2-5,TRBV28,ASSPGLAGGQETQY
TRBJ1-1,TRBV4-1,ASSQDPGAMNTEAF
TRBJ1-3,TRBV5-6,ASSFGTAIGNTIY
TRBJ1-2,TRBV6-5,ASSSGQGVGGYT
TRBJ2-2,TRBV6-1,ASSEAPGFQGELF
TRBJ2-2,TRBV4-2,ASSQGLAGGDTGELF
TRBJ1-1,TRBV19,ASRGQKNTEAF
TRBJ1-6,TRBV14,ASSLRQGSGSPLH
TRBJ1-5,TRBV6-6,ASSPAAGSGQPQH
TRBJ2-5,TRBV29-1,SALVLTGRGAQY
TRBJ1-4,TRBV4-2,ASSQEMGTGGEKLF
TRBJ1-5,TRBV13,ASSFGDSNQPQH
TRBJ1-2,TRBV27,ASRGTGPDGYT
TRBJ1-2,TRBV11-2,ASSAHRRPGQGNYGYT
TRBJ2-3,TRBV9,ASSEGTGGQTDTQY
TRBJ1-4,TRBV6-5,ASSYAGTGYEKLF
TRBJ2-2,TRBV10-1,ASSYQRGVGELF
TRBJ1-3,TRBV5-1,ASRPEGNIGNTIY
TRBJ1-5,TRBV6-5,ASSYRGGQPQH
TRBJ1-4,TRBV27,ASSTHRDRAEKLF
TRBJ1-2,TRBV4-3,ASSQDPKKTRGYT
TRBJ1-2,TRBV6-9,ASSYPTGYYGYT
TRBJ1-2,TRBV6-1,ASTPRDFYYGYT
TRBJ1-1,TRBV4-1,ASSPRENTEAF
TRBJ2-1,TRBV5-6,ASSRQGEREQF
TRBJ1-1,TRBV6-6,ASSYQGLEAF
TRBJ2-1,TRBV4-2,ASSTSTGGATNEQF